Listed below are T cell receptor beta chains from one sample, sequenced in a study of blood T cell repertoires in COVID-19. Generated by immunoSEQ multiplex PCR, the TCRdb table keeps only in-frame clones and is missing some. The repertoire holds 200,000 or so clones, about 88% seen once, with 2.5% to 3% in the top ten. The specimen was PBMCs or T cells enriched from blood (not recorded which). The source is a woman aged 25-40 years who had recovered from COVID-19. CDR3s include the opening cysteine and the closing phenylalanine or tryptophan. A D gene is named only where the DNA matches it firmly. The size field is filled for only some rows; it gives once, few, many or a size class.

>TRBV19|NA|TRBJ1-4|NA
TGTGCCAGTAGTATAGGAATTTCGGGGGGAAAACTGTTTTTT
CASSIGISGGKLFF
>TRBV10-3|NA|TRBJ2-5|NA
TGTGCCAGTTCATGGGGCGTAGAACAAGAGACCCAGTACTTC
CASSWGVEQETQYF
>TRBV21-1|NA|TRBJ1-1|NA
TGTGCCAGCAGCAAAGATCCCAGACAGCCAGGTCCGAACACTGAAGCTTTCTTT
CASSKDPRQPGPNTEAFF
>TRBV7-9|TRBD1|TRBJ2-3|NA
TGTGCCAGCAGCAACCGGGACAGGGGGCGGACAGATACGCAGTATTTT
CASSNRDRGRTDTQYF
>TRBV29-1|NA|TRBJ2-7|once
TGCAGCGTTGGGGCATCCTACGAGCAGTACTTC
CSVGASYEQYF
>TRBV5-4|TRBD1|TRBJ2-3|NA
TGTGCCAGCAGCTTGAGGGGGACAGGGAAAGATACGCAGTATTTT
CASSLRGTGKDTQYF
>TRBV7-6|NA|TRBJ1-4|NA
TGTGCCAGCAGCTTCGGCCCTACGGAGGAAAAACTGTTTTTT
CASSFGPTEEKLFF
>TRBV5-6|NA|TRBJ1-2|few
TGTGCCAGCAGCTTGAATGGGGGGTACACCTTC
CASSLNGGYTF
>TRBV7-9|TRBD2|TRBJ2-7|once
TGTGCCAGCAGCCCACCGCGGGGGGAGTACTTC
CASSPPRGEYF
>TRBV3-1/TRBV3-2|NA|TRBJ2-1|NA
TGTGCCAGCAGCCCGGACACTAGCGAGCAGTTCTTC
CASSPDTSEQFF
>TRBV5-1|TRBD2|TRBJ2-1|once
TGCGCCAGCAGCTTGGCGACTAGCGGGGGATACAATGAGCAGTTCTTC
CASSLATSGGYNEQFF
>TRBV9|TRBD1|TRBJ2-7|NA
TGTGCCAGCAGCTCGACAGGGGTCGAGCAGTACTTC
CASSSTGVEQYF
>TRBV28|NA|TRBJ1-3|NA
TGTGCCAGCAGTTTATCAGGGTCTGGAAACACCATATATTTT
CASSLSGSGNTIYF
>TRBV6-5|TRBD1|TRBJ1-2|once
TGTGCCAGCAGCCGGGACAGAAGAGTTGGTGGCTACACCTTC
CASSRDRRVGGYTF